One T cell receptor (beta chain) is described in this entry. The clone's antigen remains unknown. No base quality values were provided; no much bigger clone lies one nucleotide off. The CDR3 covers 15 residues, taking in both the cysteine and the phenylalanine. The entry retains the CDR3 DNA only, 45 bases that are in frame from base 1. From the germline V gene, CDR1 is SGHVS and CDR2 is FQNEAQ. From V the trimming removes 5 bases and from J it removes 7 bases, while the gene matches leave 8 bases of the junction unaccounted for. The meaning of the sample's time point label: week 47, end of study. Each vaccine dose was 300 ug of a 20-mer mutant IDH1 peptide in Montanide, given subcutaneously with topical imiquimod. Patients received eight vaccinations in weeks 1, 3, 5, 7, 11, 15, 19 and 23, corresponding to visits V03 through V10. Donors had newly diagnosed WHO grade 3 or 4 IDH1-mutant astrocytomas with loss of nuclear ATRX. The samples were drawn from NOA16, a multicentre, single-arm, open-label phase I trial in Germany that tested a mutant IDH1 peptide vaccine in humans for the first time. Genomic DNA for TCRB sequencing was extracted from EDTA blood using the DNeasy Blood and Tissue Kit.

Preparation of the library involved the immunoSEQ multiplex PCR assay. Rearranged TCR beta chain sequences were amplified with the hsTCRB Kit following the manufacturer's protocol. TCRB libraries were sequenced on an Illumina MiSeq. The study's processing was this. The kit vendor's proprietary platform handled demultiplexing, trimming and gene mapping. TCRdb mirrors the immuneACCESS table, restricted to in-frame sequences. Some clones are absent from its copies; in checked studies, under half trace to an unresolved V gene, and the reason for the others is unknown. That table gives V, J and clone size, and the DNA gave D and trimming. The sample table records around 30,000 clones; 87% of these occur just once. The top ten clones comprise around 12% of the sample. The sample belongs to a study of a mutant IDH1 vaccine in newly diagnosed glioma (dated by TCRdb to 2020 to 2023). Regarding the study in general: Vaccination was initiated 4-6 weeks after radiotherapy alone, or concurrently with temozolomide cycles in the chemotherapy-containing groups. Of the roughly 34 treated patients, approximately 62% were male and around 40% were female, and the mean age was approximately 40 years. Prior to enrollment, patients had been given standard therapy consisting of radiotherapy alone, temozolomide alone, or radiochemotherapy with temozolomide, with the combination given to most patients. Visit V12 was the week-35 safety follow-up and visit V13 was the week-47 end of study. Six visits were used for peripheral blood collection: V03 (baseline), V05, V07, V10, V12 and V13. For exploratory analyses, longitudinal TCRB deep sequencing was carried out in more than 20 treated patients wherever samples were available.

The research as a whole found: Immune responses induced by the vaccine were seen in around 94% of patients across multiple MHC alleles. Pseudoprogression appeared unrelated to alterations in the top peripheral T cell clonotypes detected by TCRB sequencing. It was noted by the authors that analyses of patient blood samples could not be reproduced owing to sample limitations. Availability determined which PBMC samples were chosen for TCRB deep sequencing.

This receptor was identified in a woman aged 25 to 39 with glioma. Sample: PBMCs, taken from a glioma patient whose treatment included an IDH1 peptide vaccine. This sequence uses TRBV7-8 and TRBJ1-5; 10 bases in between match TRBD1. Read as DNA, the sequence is TGTGCCAGCAGCAGGGGGACAGGGGATGAACAGCCCCAGCATTTT. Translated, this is CASSRGTGDEQPQHF.